This T cell receptor (beta chain) was retrieved from a study of memory B cells and T cells in multiple sclerosis. Study-wide findings and caveats: Normalization was needed because clone-set size differences affected shared clonotype counts.

Concerning this clone itself: Its antigen is not identified.

Clones were sequenced by immunoSEQ multiplex PCR, and TCRdb holds only the in-frame ones, with some missing. Here the sample spans more than 12,000 clones, approximately 69% being singletons. Sequenced: memory (CD45RO+) CD4+ T cells from blood. This receptor was obtained from a human donor with multiple sclerosis.

The CDR3 nucleotides read TGTGCCAGCAGTTTGTCCCTACGCATTACGCAGTATTTT. Translating it yields CASSLSLRITQYF. V gene TRBV28 combines with J gene TRBJ2-3, with D unclear. Germline CDR1 is MDHEN and CDR2 is SYDVKM. CDR3 length: 13 amino acids. The V end was cut by 3 bases, the J end by 8 bases, with 12 bases between.